This paragraph reports one T cell receptor beta chain. Its antigen is unknown. These data are taken from a study of siplizumab effects on memory and regulatory T cells. Findings and limits, study-wide: Siplizumab significantly decreased alloreactive sequences from unstimulated CD4+ memory cells. In unstimulated cells, naive T cells appeared more diverse than memory T cells and seemed major alloresponse contributors. Researchers did not confirm the suppressive function of proliferating Tregs from siplizumab cultures.

Germline V gene data show CDR1 as MGHRA and CDR2 as YSYEKL. The V gene lost 1 base and the J gene lost 0 bases, with 7 bases spanning the gap. The CDR3 loop spans 16 amino acids. Assayed TCR templates numbered 80,000 to 100,000 for each sample. TCRdb's copy holds only in-frame clones and misses some; the assay was immunoSEQ multiplex PCR. The sample yields 80,000 to 130,000 clones, about 90% seen once. Sample: CD4+ T cells sorted from blood. The TCR comes from a human donor in good health. Some clones in this sample may be carry-over from other donors' samples. The chain combines TRBV4-1 with TRBJ2-6; D remains ambiguous. In DNA form, the CDR3 reads TGCGCCAGCAGCCAAGCGCGCCACTCTGGGGCCAACGTCCTGACTTTC. Encoded protein: CASSQARHSGANVLTF.